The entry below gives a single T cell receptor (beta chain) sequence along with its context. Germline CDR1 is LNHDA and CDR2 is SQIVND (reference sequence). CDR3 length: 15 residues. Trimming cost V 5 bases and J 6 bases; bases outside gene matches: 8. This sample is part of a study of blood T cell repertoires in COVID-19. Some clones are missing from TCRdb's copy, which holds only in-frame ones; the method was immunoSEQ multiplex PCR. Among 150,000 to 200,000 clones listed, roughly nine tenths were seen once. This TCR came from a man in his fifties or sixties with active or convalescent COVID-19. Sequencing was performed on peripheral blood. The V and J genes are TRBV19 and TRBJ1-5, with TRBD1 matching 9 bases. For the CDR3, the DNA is TGTGCCAGTAGTTCATGGACAGGGGTCGGTCAGCCCCAGCATTTT. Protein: CASSSWTGVGQPQHF.